Sequencing of this T cell receptor (beta chain) was carried out in a study of blood T cell repertoires in COVID-19. Clones were read by immunoSEQ multiplex PCR, and TCRdb kept only the in-frame ones, dropping some. The repertoire holds approximately 300,000 clones, with nearly 90% as singletons. CDR1 and CDR2 from the germline V gene are MNHNY and SVGAGI (reference sequence). Losses at the gene ends were 7 bases for V and 2 bases for J; bases not matched to a gene: 13. CDR3 length equals 17 residues. The chain combines TRBV6-6 with TRBJ2-3; 9 nucleotides align to TRBD1. This TCR came from a woman aged 25-40 years who had recovered from COVID-19. Source material: PBMCs or T cells enriched from blood (not recorded which). Here the CDR3 reads CASIRLTGTGSTDTQYF. CDR3 coding DNA: TGTGCCAGCATTCGACTGACCGGGACAGGGTCCACAGATACGCAGTATTTT.